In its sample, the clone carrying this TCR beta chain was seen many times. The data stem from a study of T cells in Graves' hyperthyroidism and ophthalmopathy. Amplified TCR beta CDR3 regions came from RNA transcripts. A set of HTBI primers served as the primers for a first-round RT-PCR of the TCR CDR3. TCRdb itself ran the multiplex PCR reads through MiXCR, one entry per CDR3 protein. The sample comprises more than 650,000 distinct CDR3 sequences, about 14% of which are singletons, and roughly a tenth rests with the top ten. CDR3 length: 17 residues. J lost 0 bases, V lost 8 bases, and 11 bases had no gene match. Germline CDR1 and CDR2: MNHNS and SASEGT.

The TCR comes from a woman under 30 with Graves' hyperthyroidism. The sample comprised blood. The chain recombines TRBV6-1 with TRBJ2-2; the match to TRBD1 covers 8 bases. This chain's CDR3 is CASLDRDPASNTGELFF. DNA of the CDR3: TGTGCCAGCCTGGACAGGGACCCCGCGTCGAACACCGGGGAGCTGTTTTTT.